Shown below are 20 T cell receptor beta chains from a single sample sequenced in a study of T-cell reconstitution after alpha-beta-depleted transplantation in children. It was with unique molecular identifiers that the TCRbeta library was prepared. MiXCR was run by TCRdb on the PCR reads, yielding one entry per CDR3 protein. The sample lists some 840,000 distinct CDR3 sequences, roughly 15% occurring once. Here the sequenced sample was PBMCs, mostly from graft donor cells, taken 360 days after TCRalphabeta/CD19-depleted stem cell transplant. Every receptor here comes from a male patient younger than 18 who had a stem cell transplant for acute lymphoblastic leukemia, so the T cells may come from the graft donor.

The chain uses TRBV29-1 and TRBJ2-1; no definite D call. Trimming took off 0 bases at V and 5 bases at J, with 14 bases between the two ends. Germline assignment: CDR1 SQVTM and CDR2 ANQGSEA. The CDR3 spans 15 residues. CDR3 coding DNA: TGCAGCGTTGAAGAAGCCGGGTCGGCTAACAATGAGCAGTTCTTC. Amino acids: CSVEEAGSANNEQFF.

In its sample, this clonotype was seen many times. The rearrangement uses TRBV20-1 and TRBJ2-1; the D is unclear. V lost 3 bases and J 4 bases, leaving 7 bases between the germline ends. CDR1 DFQATT and CDR2 SNEGSKA come from the germline V gene (reference sequence). The CDR3 is 12 residues long. CDR3 coding DNA: TGCAGTGCTAGTTGGGGTTACAATGAGCAGTTCTTC. This sequence encodes CSASWGYNEQFF.

The rearrangement uses TRBV6-6 and TRBJ1-6; no clear D. V lost 8 bases, J lost 7 bases, and 9 bases lay in between. Germline CDR1 is MNHNY and CDR2 is SVGAGI (reference sequence). The CDR3 sequence is 12 residues long. CDR3 bases: TGTGCCAGCCTAGGGCAAAATTCACCCCTCCACTTT. Protein: CASLGQNSPLHF.

This clonotype was observed a few times. The chain links TRBV7-9 to TRBJ2-5, with 10 bases that match TRBD2. CDR1 and CDR2 (germline): SEHNR, FQNEAQ (reference sequence). The CDR3 consists of 15 residues. Trimming removed 3 bases from V and 0 bases from J; junction bases left unmatched: 1. The CDR3 is CASSLGTSDQETQYF. The CDR3 DNA is TGTGCCAGCAGCTTGGGGACTAGCGACCAAGAGACCCAGTACTTC. Full variable domain (remainder filled in from reference TRBV7-9 and TRBJ2-5): DTGVSQNPRHKITKRGQNVTFRCDPISEHNRLYWYRQTLGQGPEFLTYFQNEAQLEKSRLLSDRFSAERPKGSFSTLEIQRTEQGDSAMYLCASSLGTSDQETQYFGPGTRLLVL.

This sequence joins TRBV11-1 and TRBJ2-5; D uncertain. This CDR3 has 15 residues. Trimming removed 2 bases at V and 7 bases at J, with 17 bases between. The germline CDR1 and CDR2 sequences are SGHAT and FQDESV (reference sequence). The chain's CDR3 is CASSLFSPSAGTQYF. The CDR3 nucleotides are TGTGCCAGCAGCTTATTTTCCCCCTCGGCTGGGACCCAGTACTTC.

The genes are TRBV5-1 and TRBJ2-1; D unclear. The CDR3 is 15 residues long. Trimming stripped 0 bases from V and 6 bases from J, with 13 bases between. Germline V gene lookup returns CDR1 SGHRS and CDR2 YFSETQ. The CDR3, as DNA: TGCGCCAGCAGCTTGGCCGGCGGAAAAATCAATGAGCAGTTCTTC. Its protein is CASSLAGGKINEQFF.

This clonotype was recorded many times. The chain couples TRBV24-1 to TRBJ2-1; D gene unclear. Trimming shortened V by 4 bases and J by 4 bases, and 13 bases separated the two germline ends. Germline values: CDR1 KGHDR, CDR2 SFDVKD. CDR3 length equals 15 residues. CDR3 sequence: CATSDTGGLYNEQFF. CDR3 sequence (DNA): TGTGCCACCAGTGACACTGGTGGTCTGTACAATGAGCAGTTCTTC.

CDR3 in amino acids: CASRKLLGHNEQYF. The CDR3 nucleotides read TGTGCCAGCAGGAAATTACTAGGTCACAACGAGCAGTACTTC. The chain couples TRBV6-1 to TRBJ2-7; a possible D gene is TRBD2 (5 bases). Looked up from germline, CDR1 is MNHNS and CDR2 is SASEGT. The CDR3 consists of 14 residues. With 6 bases removed from V and 5 bases from J, the gap between germline ends came to 17 bases.

This clonotype has just a few counts. V and J are TRBV5-1 and TRBJ2-1; 13 nucleotides agree with TRBD2. Trimming removed 4 bases from V and 6 bases from J; junction bases left unmatched: 1. The CDR3 sequence is 14 residues long. Per the germline V gene, CDR1 is SGHRS and CDR2 is YFSETQ. CDR3 sequence reads: CASSGTSGTNEQFF. The CDR3 DNA follows: TGCGCCAGCAGCGGGACTAGCGGGACCAATGAGCAGTTCTTC.

This clonotype occurred a few times. An end of the junction differs from the germline gene, which may be a read error. V is TRBV5-1 and J is TRBJ1-1, with D possibly TRBD1 on 6 matching bases. The CDR3 is made up of 15 amino acids. Germline values: CDR1 SGHRS, CDR2 YFSETQ. DNA for the CDR3: TGTGCCAGCAGTTTAGGGGGTTTCATGAACACTGAAGCTTTCTTT. It encodes CASSLGGFMNTEAFF. Based on the CDR3 plus reference TRBV5-1 and TRBJ1-1, the full variable domain is KAGVTQTPRYLIKTRGQQVTLSCSPISGHRSVSWYQQTPGQGLQFLFEYFSETQRNKGNFPGRFSGRQFSNSRSEMNVSTLELGDSALYLCASSLGGFMNTEAFFGQGTRLTVV.

This clonotype was seen a few times. The gene calls are TRBV2 and TRBJ2-1; D may be TRBD2 (6 bases). CDR1 is SNHLY and CDR2 is FYNNEI in the germline V gene. V lost 2 bases, J lost 5 bases, and 10 bases lay in between. CDR3 size: 14 residues. For the CDR3, the DNA is TGTGCCAGCAGTGAACGGCGGGAAGACAATGAGCAGTTCTTC. This sequence encodes CASSERREDNEQFF.

A few counts support this clonotype. V usage is TRBV5-1 and J usage is TRBJ1-1; possibly TRBD1 for D (6 bases). With 3 bases removed from V and 8 bases from J, the gap between germline ends came to 14 bases. The CDR3 runs 13 residues. In germline, CDR1 is SGHRS, CDR2 YFSETQ. The CDR3 here is CASSSRDTGEAFF. The CDR3 DNA is TGCGCCAGCAGCTCCCGGGACACCGGAGAAGCTTTCTTT.

This clonotype was detected ten times or more. The chain is built from TRBV29-1 and TRBJ2-7, with D possibly called TRBD1 or TRBD2 (5 bases each). Germline V gene lookup returns CDR1 SQVTM and CDR2 ANQGSEA. Trimming took 3 bases from V and 0 from J, leaving 9 bases between them. The CDR3 totals 13 residues. This CDR3 reads CSVEWGSSYEQYF. CDR3 DNA: TGCAGCGTTGAGTGGGGGAGCTCCTACGAGCAGTACTTC.

The genes are TRBV20-1 and TRBJ2-2; TRBD2 aligns across 7 bases. Losses at the gene ends were 0 bases for V and 4 bases for J; bases not matched to a gene: 2. The CDR3 sequence is 14 residues long. The germline V gene has CDR1 DFQATT and CDR2 SNEGSKA (reference sequence). The CDR3 protein is CSARDRGGTGELFF. The DNA for the CDR3 is TGCAGTGCTAGAGATCGCGGGGGCACCGGGGAGCTGTTTTTT.

The chain combines TRBV7-2 with TRBJ2-3; D uncertain. Germline V gene lookup returns CDR1 SGHTA and CDR2 FQGNSA. The CDR3 is 17 amino acids. The ends were cut back, 5 bases at V and 0 bases at J, with 18 bases in the middle. The CDR3 bases are TGTGCCAGCAGCCGACCGAGGTGGGAAACTAGCACAGATACGCAGTATTTT. This codes for CASSRPRWETSTDTQYF.

V gene TRBV12-3 or TRBV12-4 combines with J gene TRBJ2-1, with a tentative D call TRBD1 (5 bases). Trimming took 3 bases from V and 4 from J, leaving 13 bases between them. This CDR3 has 15 residues. CDR3 residues: CASSFYGAVYNEQFF. The CDR3, as DNA: TGTGCCAGCAGTTTCTATGGGGCCGTATACAATGAGCAGTTCTTC.

This clonotype was seen more than once but under ten times. The chain has TRBV7-8 and TRBJ2-7, with D possibly being TRBD1 or TRBD2 (5 bases each). The CDR3 is made up of 15 amino acids. V lost 1 base, J lost 5 bases, and 15 bases lay in between. CDR1 SGHVS and CDR2 FQNEAQ come from the germline V gene. CDR3 protein: CASSLDGGGWNEQYF. The CDR3 region has the DNA TGTGCCAGCAGCTTAGATGGGGGTGGCTGGAACGAGCAGTACTTC.

This clonotype has at least ten counts. The V and J genes are TRBV5-1 and TRBJ2-1; D remains unclear. The CDR3 is 12 amino acids. Germline V CDR1 and CDR2: SGHRS, YFSETQ. V was shortened by 0 bases and J by 9 bases, with 7 bases between the two germline ends. The CDR3 DNA reads TGCGCCAGCAGCTTGGACCTGGCTGAGCAGTTCTTC. Residues: CASSLDLAEQFF.

The chain carries TRBV5-1 and TRBJ2-3, with no clear D. Germline values: CDR1 SGHRS, CDR2 YFSETQ. V lost 7 bases to trimming and J lost 1 base, with 16 bases between them. The CDR3 extends over 15 amino acids. Here the CDR3 reads CASDSSQAGTDTQYF. As DNA, the CDR3 is TGCGCCAGCGACTCCTCCCAGGCGGGCACAGATACGCAGTATTTT.

This rearrangement joins TRBV5-1 to TRBJ2-5; 9 bases match TRBD1. The CDR3 extends over 17 amino acids. Germline V lookup: CDR1 SGHRS, CDR2 YFSETQ. The J segment lost 3 bases and the V segment lost 4 bases, leaving 13 bases of the junction unmatched. This CDR3 reads CASSPLPGQGVEETQYF. DNA of the CDR3: TGCGCCAGCAGCCCTTTACCGGGACAGGGAGTGGAAGAGACCCAGTACTTC.